A single sample is the source of the 22 T cell receptor beta chains below, sequenced in a study of cytomegalovirus exposure and HLA in healthy donors. The data were produced by immunoSEQ multiplex PCR, yet TCRdb's version contains in-frame clones alone and is incomplete. Of hundreds of thousands of clones listed, 80% to 90% are singletons. The specimen was PBMCs. These receptors all come from a woman aged 18-29 years in good health and CMV-seronegative.

On this clone: Likely a read error: the CDR3 ends without its conserved phenylalanine or tryptophan. The DNA is omitted, as the CDR3 cannot be located on it reliably, and the CDR3 follows TCRdb's listing. The CDR3 reads CASSYSLHEVLL. The chain couples TRBV6-7 to TRBJ2-7; whether TRBD2, the table's D call, matches the DNA was not checked. TRBV6-7 is an ORF, with its function uncertain. 12 amino acids form the CDR3, both terminal residues included.

Comment on this clone: The sample holds other DNA sequences that translate to the same CDR3. The genes are TRBV9 and TRBJ2-7; D gene unclear. The germline V and J ends were trimmed by 2 bases and 0 bases, with 9 bases remaining between them. Germline values: CDR1 SGDLS, CDR2 YYNGEE. This CDR3 spans 14 amino acids. The CDR3 sequence is CASSVVPSSYEQYF. The CDR3 nucleotides are TGTGCCAGCAGCGTGGTCCCGAGCTCCTACGAGCAGTACTTC.

The rearrangement links TRBV11-2 to TRBJ2-3; unclear D gene. V was shortened by 5 bases and J by 2 bases, with 14 bases between the two germline ends. In germline, CDR1 is SGHAT, CDR2 FQNNGV. The CDR3 runs to 15 residues. CDR3 sequence (DNA): TGTGCCAGCAGCCTAACCCCCTCCTCCACAGATACGCAGTATTTT. This sequence encodes CASSLTPSSTDTQYF.

This chain joins TRBV5-8 and TRBJ1-3; no reliable D call. There are 15 residues in the CDR3. From germline, CDR1 is SGHTS and CDR2 YDEGEE. V was clipped by 2 bases and J by 0 bases, with 9 bases between them. CDR3 DNA sequence: TGTGCCAGCAGCTTTTGGGCCAACTCTGGAAACACCATATATTTT. Translation: CASSFWANSGNTIYF.

The V and J genes are TRBV15 and TRBJ2-2; 8 nucleotides agree with TRBD2. CDR1 is LNHNV and CDR2 is YYDKDF in the germline V gene (reference sequence). The trim removed 2 bases at V and 5 bases at J, leaving 4 bases unmatched. The CDR3 length is 15 residues. Here the CDR3 reads CATSRRAGGTGELFF. The CDR3 nucleotides read TGTGCCACCAGCAGACGCGCGGGAGGAACCGGGGAGCTGTTTTTT.

The CDR3 loop reads CASSLDRVKAFF. The CDR3 DNA reads as TGTGCCAGCAGTTTGGACAGGGTAAAAGCTTTCTTT. The chain joins TRBV28 to TRBJ1-1; 8 nucleotides align to TRBD1. This CDR3 is built from 12 residues. Germline CDR1 MDHEN, CDR2 SYDVKM. Unmatched junction bases numbered 3, after V lost 3 bases and J lost 9 bases. Supplemented by reference TRBV28 and TRBJ1-1, the full variable domain reads DVKVTQSSRYLVKRTGEKVFLECVQDMDHENMFWYRQDPGLGLRLIYFSYDVKMKEKGDIPEGYSVSREKKERFSLILESASTNQTSMYLCASSLDRVKAFFGQGTRLTVV.

The gene calls are TRBV27 and TRBJ2-7; D might be TRBD1 (6 bases). Germline V gives CDR1 MNHEY, CDR2 SMNVEV (reference sequence). This CDR3 has 15 amino acids. V was trimmed by 7 bases and J by 2 bases, leaving 18 bases between them. In DNA form, the CDR3 reads TGTGCCAGCAAAGAATTGGACAGCGAGACCTACGAGCAGTACTTC. It codes for CASKELDSETYEQYF.

This clone was seen at least ten times. The sample contains more than one DNA sequence encoding this CDR3. This chain links TRBV10-1 with TRBJ2-7; D is perhaps TRBD1 (5 bases). V lost 0 bases and J lost 3, with 6 bases in between. The CDR3 runs 13 residues. Germline assignment: CDR1 WNHNN and CDR2 SYGVQD (reference sequence). The CDR3 is CASSESRVYEQYF. CDR3 DNA: TGCGCCAGCAGTGAGTCCAGGGTCTACGAGCAGTACTTC.

The chain combines TRBV5-1 with TRBJ2-3; perhaps TRBD1 as D (6 bases). Germline values: CDR1 SGHRS, CDR2 YFSETQ. This CDR3 comprises 15 residues. Trimming stripped 5 bases from V and 1 base from J, with 14 bases between. CDR3 DNA sequence: TGCGCCAGCAGAAGACAGGCCCAAGGCACAGATACGCAGTATTTT. Its protein is CASRRQAQGTDTQYF.

This chain uses TRBV28 with TRBJ1-4; possible D gene TRBD1, 5 bases. The CDR3 runs to 14 residues. The ends were cut back, 5 bases at V and 8 bases at J, with 15 bases in the middle. Per the germline V gene, CDR1 is MDHEN and CDR2 is SYDVKM. The CDR3 sequence is CASSPGGGSEKLFF. The CDR3 DNA reads as TGTGCCAGCAGTCCCGGGGGGGGAAGCGAAAAACTGTTTTTT.

CDR3 sequence reads: CAWVRQYSNQPQHF. Written as DNA, the CDR3 is TGTGCCTGGGTGAGGCAGTATAGCAATCAGCCCCAGCATTTT. The chain is built from TRBV30 and TRBJ1-5; D is unclear. CDR3 length: 14 residues. CDR1 GTSNPN and CDR2 SVGIG come from the germline V gene (reference sequence). The V and J ends lost 5 bases and 0 bases respectively, with 11 bases between them.

This sequence joins TRBV6-6 and TRBJ1-1; no clear D gene. The CDR3 consists of 13 residues. Germline lookup yields CDR1 MNHNY and CDR2 SVGAGI (reference sequence). V lost 0 bases, J lost 8 bases, and 10 bases lay in between. DNA of the CDR3: TGTGCCAGCAGTTACTCTGCGGCAACCGAAGCTTTCTTT. It specifies CASSYSAATEAFF.

The gene calls are TRBV5-4 and TRBJ2-4, with TRBD1 matching 8 bases. This CDR3 spans 16 amino acids. Germline CDR1 reads SGHNT; CDR2 reads YYREEE (reference sequence). V trimming: 4 bases; J trimming: 6 bases; junction bases outside the gene matches: 12. For the CDR3, the DNA is TGTGCCAGCAGCCCGGGACAGGCCAGAACTTCAAACATTCAGTACTTC. Its protein is CASSPGQARTSNIQYF.

This chain connects TRBV2 to TRBJ1-2; D is undetermined. The CDR3 has 12 residues. Germline CDR1 reads SNHLY; CDR2 reads FYNNEI. V lost 7 bases, J lost 4 bases, and 10 bases lay in between. CDR3 region: CASKVGGYGYTF. The CDR3 bases are TGTGCCAGCAAGGTTGGCGGCTATGGCTACACCTTC.

The rearrangement uses TRBV2 and TRBJ1-5; 8 bases are a match to TRBD1. The junction had 2 bases not matched to a gene; V was cut back by 3 bases and J by 4 bases. The germline V gene encodes CDR1 SNHLY and CDR2 FYNNEI. The CDR3 spans 14 residues. This CDR3 is CASSDRGLNQPQHF. CDR3 nucleotide sequence: TGTGCCAGCAGTGACAGGGGGCTTAATCAGCCCCAGCATTTT.

The chain joins TRBV2 to TRBJ2-7; a weak D match, TRBD1 (5 bases). The V gene's germline CDR1 is SNHLY and CDR2 FYNNEI. Trimming cost V 9 bases and J 3 bases, with 15 bases left between them. The CDR3 consists of 13 residues. DNA for the CDR3: TGTGCCAGTCAACGCAGGGTAAGCTACGAGCAGTACTTC. This gives the protein CASQRRVSYEQYF.

Comment on this clone: This sample includes further DNA sequences coding for the same CDR3. This chain uses TRBV27 with TRBJ1-2, with D perhaps matching TRBD1 (5 bases). Germline CDR1 MNHEY, CDR2 SMNVEV (reference sequence). The CDR3 totals 13 residues. Trimming cost V 2 bases and J 3 bases, with 7 bases left between them. In DNA, the CDR3 is TGTGCCAGCAGTTTAAGCAGGGACTATGGCTACACCTTC. Translated: CASSLSRDYGYTF.

The chain couples TRBV28 to TRBJ2-3; 10 bases match TRBD2. Germline CDR1 is MDHEN and CDR2 is SYDVKM. With 6 bases clipped from V and 5 bases from J, the junction kept 8 bases outside the gene matches. This CDR3 comprises 15 residues. The CDR3 nucleotides read TGTGCCAGCAGCGATAGCGGGGGGCCATTAGATACGCAGTATTTT. Translation gives CASSDSGGPLDTQYF.

The chain joins TRBV27 to TRBJ1-1; weak D call: TRBD1 (6 bases). The CDR3 runs to 14 residues. The ends were cut back, 7 bases at V and 0 bases at J, with 12 bases in the middle. Germline V gives CDR1 MNHEY, CDR2 SMNVEV (reference sequence). The CDR3 region is CASKPGVVNTEAFF. Written as DNA, the CDR3 is TGTGCCAGCAAACCAGGGGTTGTGAACACTGAAGCTTTCTTT.

The rearrangement joins TRBV27 to TRBJ2-5; D uncertain. Trimming pared 1 base from V and 0 bases from J, leaving 9 bases between. The CDR3 is 15 residues long. The germline gives CDR1 MNHEY, CDR2 SMNVEV (reference sequence). The CDR3 nucleotides read TGTGCCAGCAGTTTATTCCCCCCTAACCAAGAGACCCAGTACTTC. It is translated as CASSLFPPNQETQYF.

This clone was recorded once. The rearrangement uses TRBV7-3 and TRBJ2-7; D might be TRBD2 (7 bases). CDR1 is SGHTA and CDR2 is FQGTGA in the germline V gene. CDR3 size: 22 residues. Trimming removed 4 bases at V and 3 bases at J, with 37 bases between. The CDR3 nucleotides are TGTGCCAGCAGCTCGAACCCTAAATCCCACTTCGGTTGGCGCGGGGGCAGCTACGAGCAGTACTTC. Protein product: CASSSNPKSHFGWRGGSYEQYF.

The chain couples TRBV6-6 to TRBJ2-7; 7 nucleotides align to TRBD2. Trimming removed 7 bases from V and 5 bases from J; junction bases left unmatched: 11. In germline, CDR1 is MNHNY, CDR2 SVGAGI (reference sequence). The CDR3 loop spans 14 amino acids. The CDR3 DNA is TGTGCCAGCACCATCAACCAGGGAGGGAACGAGCAGTACTTC. Its translation is CASTINQGGNEQYF.